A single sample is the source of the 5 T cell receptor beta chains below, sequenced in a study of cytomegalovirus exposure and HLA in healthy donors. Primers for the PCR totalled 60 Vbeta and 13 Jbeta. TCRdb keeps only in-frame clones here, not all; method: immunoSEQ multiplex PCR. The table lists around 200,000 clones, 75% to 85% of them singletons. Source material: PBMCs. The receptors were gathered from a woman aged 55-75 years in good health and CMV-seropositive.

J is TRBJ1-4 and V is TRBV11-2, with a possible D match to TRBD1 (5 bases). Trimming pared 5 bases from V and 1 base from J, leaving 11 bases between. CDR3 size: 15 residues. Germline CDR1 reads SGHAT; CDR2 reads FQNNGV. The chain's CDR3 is CASSPWGETNEKLFF. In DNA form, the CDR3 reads TGTGCCAGCAGCCCATGGGGGGAAACTAATGAAAAACTGTTTTTT.

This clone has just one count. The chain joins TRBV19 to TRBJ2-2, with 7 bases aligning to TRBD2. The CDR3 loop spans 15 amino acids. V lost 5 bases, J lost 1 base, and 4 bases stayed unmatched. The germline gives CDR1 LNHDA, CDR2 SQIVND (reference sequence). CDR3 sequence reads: CASSPLAVNTGELFF. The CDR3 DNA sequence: TGTGCCAGTAGTCCCCTAGCGGTGAACACCGGGGAGCTGTTTTTT.

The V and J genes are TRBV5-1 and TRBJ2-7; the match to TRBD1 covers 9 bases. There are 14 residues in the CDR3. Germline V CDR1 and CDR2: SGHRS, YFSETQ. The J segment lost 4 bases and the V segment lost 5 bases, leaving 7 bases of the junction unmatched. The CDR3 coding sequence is TGCGCCAGCAGACCGGGACAGGGCGGATACGAGCAGTACTTC. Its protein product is CASRPGQGGYEQYF.

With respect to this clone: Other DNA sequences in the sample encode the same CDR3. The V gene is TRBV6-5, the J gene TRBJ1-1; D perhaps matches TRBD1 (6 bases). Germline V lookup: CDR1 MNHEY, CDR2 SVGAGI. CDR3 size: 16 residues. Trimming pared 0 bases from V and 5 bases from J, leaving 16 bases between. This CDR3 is CASSYSSSGGDTEAFF. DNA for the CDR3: TGTGCCAGCAGTTACTCGAGTTCTGGGGGCGATACTGAAGCTTTCTTT.

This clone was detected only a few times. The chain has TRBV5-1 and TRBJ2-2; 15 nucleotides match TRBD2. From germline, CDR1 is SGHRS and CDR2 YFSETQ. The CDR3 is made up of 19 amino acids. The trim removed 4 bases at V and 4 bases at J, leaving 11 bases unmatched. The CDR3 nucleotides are TGCGCCAGCAGCAGACGGACTAGCGGGAGGGCCTCGGGCACCGGGGAGCTGTTTTTT. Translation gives CASSRRTSGRASGTGELFF. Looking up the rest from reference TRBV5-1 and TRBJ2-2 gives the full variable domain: KAGVTQTPRYLIKTRGQQVTLSCSPISGHRSVSWYQQTPGQGLQFLFEYFSETQRNKGNFPGRFSGRQFSNSRSEMNVSTLELGDSALYLCASSRRTSGRASGTGELFFGEGSRLTVL.